These T cell receptor beta chains were read from a single sample in a study of CD8 T cells in ankylosing spondylitis. TCRdb recomputed calls from the 5' RACE reads with MiXCR, one row per CDR3 protein. The sample has about 250,000 distinct CDR3 sequences, 20% to 30% seen once; the top ten hold approximately 0.61%. The sequenced sample consisted of blood, either unsorted or a sorted T cell fraction (not recorded which). These TCRs come from a male donor with ankylosing spondylitis or in good health (not recorded which). Each CDR3 is given with its conserved first and last residue. The D gene is left open where the match is weak. Clone size is shown for a subset of rows, as once, few, many or a class of expanded clone.

>.|TRBV20-1|TRBJ2-3|.
TGCAGTGCTAGAATCTCTGGCACAGATACGCAGTATTTT
CSARISGTDTQYF
>.|TRBV7-2|TRBJ1-5|many
TGTGCCAGCAGCTTGTGGGTTAATCAGCCCCAGCATTTT
CASSLWVNQPQHF
>TRBD1|TRBV6-1|TRBJ2-7|.
TGTGCCAGCAGTGAGGGACAGGGAGGGTACGAGCAGTACTTC
CASSEGQGGYEQYF
>TRBD2|TRBV5-1|TRBJ2-1|many
TGCGCCAGCAGCTTGGATCTAGCGGGGGGCAATGAGCAGTTCTTC
CASSLDLAGGNEQFF
>TRBD1|TRBV29-1|TRBJ1-1|many
TGCAGCGTTGAGGGACAGGAGCATACTGAAGCTTTCTTT
CSVEGQEHTEAFF
>.|TRBV20-1|TRBJ2-4|few
TGCAGTGCCGCCCGGGGACTCGTCAAAAACATTCAGTACTTC
CSAARGLVKNIQYF
>.|TRBV20-1|TRBJ2-7|.
TGCAGTGCTAAAGCCTTGAGGGGGTCCTACGAGCAGTACTTC
CSAKALRGSYEQYF
>TRBD2|TRBV10-2|TRBJ2-1|.
TGCGCCAGCAGTCAAGCTATAGGACTAGCGGGGCCCTCCTACAATGAGCAGTTCTTC
CASSQAIGLAGPSYNEQFF
>TRBD2|TRBV27|TRBJ2-3|few
TGTGCCAGCAGATACCTAGCGGGGGCCCTCACAGATACGCAGTATTTT
CASRYLAGALTDTQYF
>.|TRBV12-3/TRBV12-4|TRBJ2-5|.
TGTGCCAGCAGTTCCCCCCCTAGGGAGACCCAGTACTTC
CASSSPPRETQYF
>.|TRBV12-3/TRBV12-4|TRBJ2-7|few
TGTGCCAGCAGTACTCCGCGCGTGGGTGGACGCGAGCAGTACTTC
CASSTPRVGGREQYF
>.|TRBV20-1|TRBJ1-2|many
TGCAGTGCTAGAGATAGGGCAGGGAACTATGGCTACACCTTC
CSARDRAGNYGYTF
>.|TRBV20-1|TRBJ2-2|few
TGCAGTGCTACACAACAGAGGACCGGGGAGCTGTTTTTT
CSATQQRTGELFF
>.|TRBV7-2|TRBJ2-1|.
TGTGCCAGCAGCTTACGAGGACCTTCCTACAATGAGCAGTTCTTC
CASSLRGPSYNEQFF
>.|TRBV20-1|TRBJ1-2|many
TGCAGTGCTAGAGCACAGGGTTCTCACTATGGCTACACCTTC
CSARAQGSHYGYTF
>.|TRBV25-1|TRBJ1-4|.
TGTGCCAGCAGTGTTTCAGGGGTGGATGAAAAACTGTTTTTT
CASSVSGVDEKLFF
>TRBD2|TRBV6-5|TRBJ2-5|few
TGTGCCAGCAGTTATCCTACTAGCGGGGGAGAGACCCAGTACTTC
CASSYPTSGGETQYF
>.|TRBV20-1|TRBJ2-3|many
TGCAGTGCTAGGGACCCCGATGGCACAGATACGCAGTATTTT
CSARDPDGTDTQYF
>.|TRBV29-1|TRBJ2-5|.
TGCAGCGTCCATCCCGCAGGGGCGGAAGAGACCCAGTACTTC
CSVHPAGAEETQYF
>.|TRBV6-5|TRBJ2-5|.
TGTGCCAGCAGTTACTCGATTTCATATACACAAGAGACCCAGTACTTC
CASSYSISYTQETQYF
>.|TRBV2|TRBJ2-7|.
TGTGCCAGCAGTCCACAAGGCGAGCAGTACTTC
CASSPQGEQYF
>.|TRBV20-1|TRBJ2-3|many
TGCAGTGCTAGAGGTCGACAGCCAGATACGCAGTATTTT
CSARGRQPDTQYF
>.|TRBV6-5|TRBJ2-7|many
TGTGCCAGCAGTTCCCTCTTGGTGTCCGTCTACGAGCAGTACTTC
CASSSLLVSVYEQYF
>.|TRBV12-3/TRBV12-4|TRBJ2-1|many
TGTGCCAGCAGTTCTGGCCTCAACGACAATGAGCAGTTCTTC
CASSSGLNDNEQFF
>TRBD1|TRBV11-2|TRBJ2-3|many
TGTGCCAGCAGAGACAGGGGGCGCACAGATACGCAGTATTTT
CASRDRGRTDTQYF
>.|TRBV29-1|TRBJ2-1|few
TGCAGCGTGGGGGACCGGCGGGGTGAGCAGTTCTTC
CSVGDRRGEQFF
>.|TRBV5-1|TRBJ2-7|.
TGCGCCAGCAGCTTGTCGGTGTACGGGGACGAGCAGTACTTC
CASSLSVYGDEQYF
>.|TRBV4-2|TRBJ2-1|.
TGTGCCAGCAGCCAAGAGGGGGTCCATGAGCAGTTCTTC
CASSQEGVHEQFF
>TRBD2|TRBV6-1|TRBJ2-1|.
TGTGCCAGCGAGTCGGGGGGGGCTGGGAATGAGCAGTTCTTC
CASESGGAGNEQFF
>.|TRBV12-3/TRBV12-4|TRBJ2-5|many
TGTGCCAGCAGTAGGACGGGACCTTCGGAGACCCAGTACTTC
CASSRTGPSETQYF
>.|TRBV20-1|TRBJ2-7|few
TGCAGTGTTTCAGGGGCAGGGTCCGGCTACGAGCAGTACTTC
CSVSGAGSGYEQYF
>TRBD1|TRBV20-1|TRBJ2-7|few
TGCAGTGAAGCCGCCGGGACAGATGGTGGCGAGCAGTACTTC
CSEAAGTDGGEQYF
>.|TRBV12-3/TRBV12-4|TRBJ1-5|.
TGTGCCAGCAGACCCATTGGACCTCCCAATCAGCCCCAGCATTTT
CASRPIGPPNQPQHF
>TRBD2|TRBV12-3/TRBV12-4|TRBJ2-7|once
TGTGCCAGCAGCCGAGCGGGGGCTACCTCCTACGAGCAGTACTTC
CASSRAGATSYEQYF
>.|TRBV27|TRBJ2-3|few
TGTGCCAGCAGTTTATACAGGCCGACCTACACAGATACGCAGTATTTT
CASSLYRPTYTDTQYF
>.|TRBV20-1|TRBJ2-5|.
TGCAGTGCTAGAGATGCTTTTTTAGCTTCGGAGACCCAGTACTTC
CSARDAFLASETQYF
>TRBD1|TRBV29-1|TRBJ2-2|many
TGCAGCGTTGGGACAGGGTACGGGGAGCTGTTTTTT
CSVGTGYGELFF
>.|TRBV12-3/TRBV12-4|TRBJ1-2|.
TGTGCCAGCAGTTTGGGCAGGCCCGACTATGGCTACACCTTC
CASSLGRPDYGYTF
>TRBD1|TRBV12-3/TRBV12-4|TRBJ1-6|.
TGTGCCAGCACCCAAAACAGGGGAGGTAATTCACCCCTCCACTTT
CASTQNRGGNSPLHF
>.|TRBV7-6|TRBJ2-3|once
TGTGCCAGCAGCTTAGCGCCTGGCGGTAGCACAGATACGCAGTATTTT
CASSLAPGGSTDTQYF
>.|TRBV24-1|TRBJ2-5|many
TGTGCCACCAGTGAGGAACAAGAGACCCAGTACTTC
CATSEEQETQYF